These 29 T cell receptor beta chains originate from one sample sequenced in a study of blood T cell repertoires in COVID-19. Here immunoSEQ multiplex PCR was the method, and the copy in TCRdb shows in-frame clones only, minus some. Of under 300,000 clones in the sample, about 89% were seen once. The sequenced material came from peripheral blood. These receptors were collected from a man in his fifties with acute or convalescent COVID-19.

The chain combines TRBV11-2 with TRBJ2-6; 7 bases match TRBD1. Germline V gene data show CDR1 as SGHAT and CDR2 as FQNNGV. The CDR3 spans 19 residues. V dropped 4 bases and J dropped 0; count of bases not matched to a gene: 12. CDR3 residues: CASSSYPGQISSGANVLTF. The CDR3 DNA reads TGTGCCAGCAGCTCGTATCCGGGACAGATCTCCTCTGGGGCCAACGTCCTGACTTTC.

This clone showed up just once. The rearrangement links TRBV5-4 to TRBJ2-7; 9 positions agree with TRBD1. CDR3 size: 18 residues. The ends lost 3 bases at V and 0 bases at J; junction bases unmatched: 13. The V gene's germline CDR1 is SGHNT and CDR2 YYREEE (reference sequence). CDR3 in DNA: TGTGCCAGCAGCTCCCTCATCGGGGGGACAGGGACCTCCTACGAGCAGTACTTC. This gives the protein CASSSLIGGTGTSYEQYF.

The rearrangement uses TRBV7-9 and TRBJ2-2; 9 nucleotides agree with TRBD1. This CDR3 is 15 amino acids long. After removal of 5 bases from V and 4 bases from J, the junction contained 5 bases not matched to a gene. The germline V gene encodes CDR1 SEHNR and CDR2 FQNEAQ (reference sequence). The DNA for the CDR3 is TGTGCCAGCAGCCGCGGGACAGGGCCCACCGGGGAGCTGTTTTTT. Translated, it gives CASSRGTGPTGELFF.

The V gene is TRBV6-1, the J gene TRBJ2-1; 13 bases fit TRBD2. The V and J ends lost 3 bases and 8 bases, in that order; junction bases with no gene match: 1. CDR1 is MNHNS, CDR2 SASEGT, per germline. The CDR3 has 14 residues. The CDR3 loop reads CASSDGLAGDEQFF. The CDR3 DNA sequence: TGTGCCAGCAGTGACGGACTAGCGGGGGATGAGCAGTTCTTC.

The CDR3 sequence: CASTKTAPTNEKLFF. The CDR3 coding sequence is TGTGCCAGTACCAAGACAGCACCAACTAATGAAAAACTGTTTTTT. The chain couples TRBV19 to TRBJ1-4; TRBD1 is a possible D gene (5 bases). Germline values: CDR1 LNHDA, CDR2 SQIVND (reference sequence). Trimming cost V 7 bases and J 0 bases, with 12 bases left between them. The CDR3 is 15 amino acids.

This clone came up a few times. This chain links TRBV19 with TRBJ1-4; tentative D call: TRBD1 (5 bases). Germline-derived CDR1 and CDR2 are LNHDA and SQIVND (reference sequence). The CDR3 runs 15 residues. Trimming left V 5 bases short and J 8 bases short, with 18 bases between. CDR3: CASSFVDGAGEKLFF. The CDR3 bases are TGTGCCAGTAGTTTCGTAGACGGGGCGGGAGAAAAACTGTTTTTT. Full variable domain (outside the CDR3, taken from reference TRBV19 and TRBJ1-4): DGGITQSPKYLFRKEGQNVTLSCEQNLNHDAMYWYRQDPGQGLRLIYYSQIVNDFQKGDIAEGYSVSREKKESFPLTVTSAQKNPTAFYLCASSFVDGAGEKLFFGSGTQLSVL.

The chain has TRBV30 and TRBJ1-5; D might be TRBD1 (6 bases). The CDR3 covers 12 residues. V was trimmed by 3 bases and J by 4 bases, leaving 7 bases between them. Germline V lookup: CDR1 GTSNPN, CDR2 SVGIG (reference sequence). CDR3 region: CAWSGQNQPQHF. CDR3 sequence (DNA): TGTGCCTGGAGCGGACAGAATCAGCCCCAGCATTTT.

For the CDR3, the DNA is TGCGCCAGCAGTCGGGACACCTACCAAGAGACCCAGTACTTC. Protein: CASSRDTYQETQYF. This sequence joins TRBV5-1 and TRBJ2-5, with D tentatively TRBD1 (6 bases). V shed 5 bases and J shed 0 bases, with 11 bases lying between them. The CDR3 covers 14 residues. Per the germline V gene, CDR1 is SGHRS and CDR2 is YFSETQ.

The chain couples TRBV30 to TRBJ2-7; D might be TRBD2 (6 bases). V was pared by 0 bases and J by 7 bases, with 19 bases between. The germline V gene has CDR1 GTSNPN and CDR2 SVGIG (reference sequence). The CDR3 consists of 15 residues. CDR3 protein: CAWSVMGRPAGEQYF. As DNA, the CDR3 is TGTGCCTGGAGTGTAATGGGCAGGCCCGCGGGGGAGCAGTACTTC.

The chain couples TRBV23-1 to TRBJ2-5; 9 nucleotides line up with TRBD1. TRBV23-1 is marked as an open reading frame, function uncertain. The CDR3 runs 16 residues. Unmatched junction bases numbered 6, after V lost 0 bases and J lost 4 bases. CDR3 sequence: CASSQSWTGVGETQYF. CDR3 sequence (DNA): TGCGCCAGCAGTCAATCGTGGACAGGGGTAGGAGAGACCCAGTACTTC.

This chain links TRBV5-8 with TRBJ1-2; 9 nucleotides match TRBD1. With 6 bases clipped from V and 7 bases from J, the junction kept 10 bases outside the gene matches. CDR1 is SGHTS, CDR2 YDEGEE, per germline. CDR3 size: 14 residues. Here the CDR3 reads CASKMGDRATGYTF. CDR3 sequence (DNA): TGTGCCAGCAAAATGGGGGACAGGGCAACTGGCTACACCTTC.

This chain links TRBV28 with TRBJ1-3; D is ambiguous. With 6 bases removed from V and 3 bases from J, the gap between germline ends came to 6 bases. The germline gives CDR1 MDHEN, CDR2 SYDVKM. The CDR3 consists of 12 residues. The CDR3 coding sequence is TGTGCCAGCAGGAGGCATGGAAACACCATATATTTT. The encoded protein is CASRRHGNTIYF.

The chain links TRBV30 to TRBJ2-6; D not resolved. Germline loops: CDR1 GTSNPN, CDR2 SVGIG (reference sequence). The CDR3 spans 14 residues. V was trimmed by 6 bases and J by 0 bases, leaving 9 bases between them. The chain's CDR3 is CACGPGSGANVLTF. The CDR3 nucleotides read TGTGCCTGTGGCCCGGGCTCTGGGGCCAACGTCCTGACTTTC.

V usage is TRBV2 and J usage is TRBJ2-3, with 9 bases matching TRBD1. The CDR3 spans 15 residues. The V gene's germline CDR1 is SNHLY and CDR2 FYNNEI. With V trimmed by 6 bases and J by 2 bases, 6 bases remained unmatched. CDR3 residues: CASRAGTGSTDTQYF. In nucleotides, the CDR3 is TGTGCCAGCAGGGCCGGGACAGGGTCCACAGATACGCAGTATTTT.

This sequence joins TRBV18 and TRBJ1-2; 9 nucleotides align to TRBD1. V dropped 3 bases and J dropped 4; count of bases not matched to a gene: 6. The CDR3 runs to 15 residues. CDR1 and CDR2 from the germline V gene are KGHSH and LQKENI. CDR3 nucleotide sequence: TGTGCCAGCTCACCCCCGGGACAGGGTACCTATGGCTACACCTTC. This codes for CASSPPGQGTYGYTF.

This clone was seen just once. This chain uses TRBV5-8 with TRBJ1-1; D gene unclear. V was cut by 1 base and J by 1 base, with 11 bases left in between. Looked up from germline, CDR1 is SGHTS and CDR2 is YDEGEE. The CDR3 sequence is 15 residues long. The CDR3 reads CASSLFWASNTEAFF. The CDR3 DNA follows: TGTGCCAGCAGCTTGTTTTGGGCTTCGAACACTGAAGCTTTCTTT.

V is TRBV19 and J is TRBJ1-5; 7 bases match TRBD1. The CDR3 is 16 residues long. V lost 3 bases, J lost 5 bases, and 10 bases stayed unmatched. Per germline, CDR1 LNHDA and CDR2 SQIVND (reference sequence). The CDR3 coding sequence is TGTGCCAGTAGTATCTTGGACGGAGGGGGCCATCAGCCCCAGCATTTT. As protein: CASSILDGGGHQPQHF.

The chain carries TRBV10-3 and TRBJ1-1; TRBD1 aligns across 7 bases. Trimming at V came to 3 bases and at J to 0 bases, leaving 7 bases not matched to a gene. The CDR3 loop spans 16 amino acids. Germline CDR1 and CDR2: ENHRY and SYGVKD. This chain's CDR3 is CAISDQTGLMNTEAFF. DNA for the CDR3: TGTGCCATCAGTGACCAGACAGGGTTGATGAACACTGAAGCTTTCTTT.

The DNA for the CDR3 is TGTGCCAGCAGCTTAACCGTGGGCAACACAGATACGCAGTATTTT. Its protein is CASSLTVGNTDTQYF. The V and J genes are TRBV7-3 and TRBJ2-3; no clear D gene. Germline-derived CDR1 and CDR2 are SGHTA and FQGTGA. Trimming pared 0 bases from V and 2 bases from J, leaving 9 bases between. The CDR3 length is 15 residues.

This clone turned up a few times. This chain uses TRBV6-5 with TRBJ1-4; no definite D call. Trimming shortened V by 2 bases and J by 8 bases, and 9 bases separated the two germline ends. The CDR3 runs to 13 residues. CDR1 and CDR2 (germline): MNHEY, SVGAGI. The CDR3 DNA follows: TGTGCCAGCAGTTACGAGGGTGGGGAAAAACTGTTTTTT. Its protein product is CASSYEGGEKLFF.

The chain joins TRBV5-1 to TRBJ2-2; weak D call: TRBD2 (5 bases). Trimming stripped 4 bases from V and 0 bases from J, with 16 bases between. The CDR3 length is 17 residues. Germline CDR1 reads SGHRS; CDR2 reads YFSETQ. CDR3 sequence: CASSPATVLANTGELFF. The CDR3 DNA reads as TGCGCCAGCAGCCCTGCTACGGTACTAGCGAACACCGGGGAGCTGTTTTTT.

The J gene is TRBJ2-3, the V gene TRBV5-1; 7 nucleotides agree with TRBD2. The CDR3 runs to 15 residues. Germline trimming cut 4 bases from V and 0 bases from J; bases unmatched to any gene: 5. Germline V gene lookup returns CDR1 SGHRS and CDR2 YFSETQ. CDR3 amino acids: CASSLGLTSTDTQYF. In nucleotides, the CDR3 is TGCGCCAGCAGCCTGGGACTAACCAGCACAGATACGCAGTATTTT. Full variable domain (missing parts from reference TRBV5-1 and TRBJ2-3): KAGVTQTPRYLIKTRGQQVTLSCSPISGHRSVSWYQQTPGQGLQFLFEYFSETQRNKGNFPGRFSGRQFSNSRSEMNVSTLELGDSALYLCASSLGLTSTDTQYFGPGTRLTVL.

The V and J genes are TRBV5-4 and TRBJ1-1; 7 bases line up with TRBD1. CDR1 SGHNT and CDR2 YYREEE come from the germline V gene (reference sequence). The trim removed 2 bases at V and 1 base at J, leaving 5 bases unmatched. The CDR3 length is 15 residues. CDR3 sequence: CASSLRTGPNTEAFF. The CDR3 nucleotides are TGTGCCAGCAGCTTACGGACAGGACCGAACACTGAAGCTTTCTTT. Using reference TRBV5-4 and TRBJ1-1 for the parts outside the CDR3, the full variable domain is ETGVTQSPTHLIKTRGQQVTLRCSSQSGHNTVSWYQQALGQGPQFIFQYYREEENGRGNFPPRFSGLQFPNYSSELNVNALELDDSALYLCASSLRTGPNTEAFFGQGTRLTVV.

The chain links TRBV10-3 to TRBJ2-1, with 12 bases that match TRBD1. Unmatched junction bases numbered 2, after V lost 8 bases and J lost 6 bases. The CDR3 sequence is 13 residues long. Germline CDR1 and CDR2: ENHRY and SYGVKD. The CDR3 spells CAILGQGANEQFF. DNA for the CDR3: TGTGCCATCCTGGGACAGGGGGCCAATGAGCAGTTCTTC.

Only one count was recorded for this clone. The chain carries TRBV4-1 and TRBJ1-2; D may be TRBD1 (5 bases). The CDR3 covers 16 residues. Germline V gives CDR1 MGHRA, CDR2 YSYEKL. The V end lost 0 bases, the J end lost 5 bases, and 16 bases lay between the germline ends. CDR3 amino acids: CASSQEIRAGRYGYTF. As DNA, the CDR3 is TGCGCCAGCAGCCAAGAGATCAGGGCGGGACGTTATGGCTACACCTTC.

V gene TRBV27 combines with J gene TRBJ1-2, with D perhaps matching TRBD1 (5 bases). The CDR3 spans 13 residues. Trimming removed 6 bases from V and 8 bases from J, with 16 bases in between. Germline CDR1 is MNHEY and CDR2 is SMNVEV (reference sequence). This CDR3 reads CASRPRVSEGYTF. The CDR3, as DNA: TGTGCCAGCAGGCCCAGGGTTTCTGAGGGCTACACCTTC.

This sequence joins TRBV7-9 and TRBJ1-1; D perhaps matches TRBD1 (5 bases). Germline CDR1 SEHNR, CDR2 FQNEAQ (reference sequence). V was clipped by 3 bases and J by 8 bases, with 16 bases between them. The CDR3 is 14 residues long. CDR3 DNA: TGTGCCAGCAGCTTGGAGACAGACTCTACCGAAGCTTTCTTT. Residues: CASSLETDSTEAFF.

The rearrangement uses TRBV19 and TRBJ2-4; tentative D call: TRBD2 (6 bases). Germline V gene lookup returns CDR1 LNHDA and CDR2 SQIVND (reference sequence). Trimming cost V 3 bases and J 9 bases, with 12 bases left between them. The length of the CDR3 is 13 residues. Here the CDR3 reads CASSMGLFGIQYF. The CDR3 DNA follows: TGTGCCAGTAGTATGGGACTCTTTGGCATTCAGTACTTC.

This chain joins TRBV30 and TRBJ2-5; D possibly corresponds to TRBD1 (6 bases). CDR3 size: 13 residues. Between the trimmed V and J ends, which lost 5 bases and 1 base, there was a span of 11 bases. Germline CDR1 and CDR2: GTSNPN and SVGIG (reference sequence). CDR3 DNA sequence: TGTGCCTGGCAAACAGGGTTCCAAGAGACCCAGTACTTC. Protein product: CAWQTGFQETQYF.